This T cell receptor (beta chain) appears in the sequencing data of a study of blood T cell repertoires in COVID-19. Study details: The samples span acute and convalescent COVID-19 from the United States, Italy and Spain. From T cells, B-cell-depleted T cells, or PBMCs came the material, which was cDNA or gDNA.

The CDR3 is 16 residues long. Germline V gene data show CDR1 as SGHNT and CDR2 as YYREEE (reference sequence). V lost 2 bases, J lost 2 bases, and 7 bases stayed unmatched. Original processing methods: Amplification of reference gene primers provided the estimated nucleated cell counts. Method: immunoSEQ multiplex PCR; TCRdb's copy keeps in-frame clones and lacks some. V and J calls and clone size are given by that table; D and trimming were obtained from the DNA. The profile covers 30,000 to 40,000 clones, with roughly 88% appearing a single time and around 2.4% taken by the ten largest. The chain links TRBV5-4 to TRBJ2-7; 10 bases fit TRBD2. What was sequenced was peripheral blood. The TCR was taken from a human donor in a cohort sampled during active COVID-19. CDR3 nucleotides: TGTGCCAGCAGCTTAGGGGCTAGCGGGGGAGCCTACGAGCAGTACTTC. This translates into CASSLGASGGAYEQYF.